Below, one T cell receptor (beta chain) is given with its context. Its matching antigen is unknown. Only in-frame clones appear in the TCRdb table, and some are missing; sequencing was by immunoSEQ multiplex PCR. The sample lists more than 90,000 clones; 85% to 90% were seen once. This sample is drawn from a study of radiotherapy plus CTLA-4 blockade in lung cancer. The wider study: Of the patients, 15% to 20% showed objective responses and under 40% attained disease control. Broader study findings: TCR clones of tumor origin grew in blood after radiotherapy plus ipilimumab.

Unmatched junction bases numbered 10, after V lost 2 bases and J lost 7 bases. This CDR3 spans 15 amino acids. Germline values: CDR1 LNHDA, CDR2 SQIVND (reference sequence). People whose metastatic non-small-cell lung cancer was chemo-refractory got focal radiation along with CTLA-4 blockade by ipilimumab. The receptor was isolated from a human donor with non-small cell lung cancer that progressed on radiotherapy plus ipilimumab. The material sequenced was peripheral blood, taken from a patient treated with radiotherapy plus ipilimumab. The chain carries TRBV19 and TRBJ1-1; 7 nucleotides match TRBD1. DNA for the CDR3: TGTGCCAGTAGTATATTGAGGGGGCGAAGAGTTGAAGCTTTCTTT. Translated, it gives CASSILRGRRVEAFF.